The clone carrying this T cell receptor beta chain was counted between two and nine times. Its target is unknown. These data originate in a study of identical twins. Template switching created a universal primer site, and the cDNA included unique molecular identifiers. In TCRdb, the 5' RACE reads were re-called with MiXCR into one record per CDR3 protein. This table holds 230,000 or so distinct CDR3 sequences, about 8% found once. Overall study findings and caveats: The degree of excess twin sharing was weaker in beta out-of-frame sequences.

CDR3 size: 16 residues. Per germline, CDR1 MRHNA and CDR2 SNTAGT. The V and J ends lost 6 bases and 5 bases respectively, with 19 bases between them. The same data also contributed to another study, on yellow fever vaccine responses in identical twins.

The TCR originated in a woman aged 18-29 years in good health. The V gene is TRBV6-4, the J gene TRBJ2-2; a possible D gene is TRBD2 (5 bases). Sequencing was carried out using CD8+ T cells sorted from blood. CDR3 sequence (DNA): TGTGCCAGCAGCCCTGACGCGGGTGACGGGACCGGGGAGCTGTTTTTT. This gives the protein CASSPDAGDGTGELFF.